A selection of T cell receptor beta chains follows, all from one sample in a study of blood T cell repertoires in COVID-19. Using immunoSEQ multiplex PCR, the repertoire was profiled, and TCRdb retains in-frame clones only, with some absent. Of about 180,000 clones listed, 70% to 85% are singletons. The sequenced sample consisted of peripheral blood. All receptors derive from a man aged 80 or over with COVID-19, enrolled during active disease. Each CDR3 is given with its conserved first and last residue. D genes are given only for firm matches. Clone size is shown for a subset of rows, as once, few, many or a class of expanded clone.

clone size	D gene	V gene	J gene	CDR3 DNA	CDR3 protein
.	TRBD2	TRBV3-1/TRBV3-2	TRBJ2-7	TGTGCCAGCAGCCAAGGTCAGGGAGCGGGGAGCTCCTACGAGCAGTACTTC	CASSQGQGAGSSYEQYF
.	TRBD1	TRBV6-5	TRBJ2-3	TGTGCCAGCAAGAAACCGAGACAGGGAACAGATACGCAGTATTTT	CASKKPRQGTDTQYF
.	TRBD1	TRBV2	TRBJ2-2	TGTGCCAGCAGCCCTACAGGGGGACCTGGGGAGCTGTTTTTT	CASSPTGGPGELFF
.	.	TRBV5-4	TRBJ1-4	TGTGCCAGCAGCTTTACAGGGAAAGCGGATGAAAAACTGTTTTTT	CASSFTGKADEKLFF
few	.	TRBV7-7	TRBJ2-3	TGTGCCAGCAGCCCCCGTGGGACAATCACAGATACGCAGTATTTT	CASSPRGTITDTQYF
.	TRBD1	TRBV3-1/TRBV3-2	TRBJ1-4	TGTGCCAGCAGCCCTCAGGGGGCAACTAATGAAAAACTGTTTTTT	CASSPQGATNEKLFF
.	.	TRBV7-2	TRBJ1-6	TGTGCCAGCAGCTTAGCGCAGGAGGGCTCACCCCTCCACTTT	CASSLAQEGSPLHF
.	.	TRBV11-2	TRBJ2-7	TGTGCCAGCAGCTTAGGGGGCCTAAGAGTCTACGAGCAGTACTTC	CASSLGGLRVYEQYF
.	TRBD2	TRBV7-8	TRBJ2-7	TGTGCCAGCAGCTTAGGAACGGCGGGGGGCAACTCCTACGAGCAGTACTTC	CASSLGTAGGNSYEQYF
.	.	TRBV11-2	TRBJ2-5	TGTGCCAGCAGCTTAGGGTCAGGGAGGGAGACCCAGTACTTC	CASSLGSGRETQYF
few	.	TRBV6-5	TRBJ2-1	TGTGCCAGCAAAAGGGACAATGGACAATATGAGCAGTTCTTC	CASKRDNGQYEQFF
.	.	TRBV4-2	TRBJ2-2	TGTGCCAGCAGCCCAGGTAGTAACACCGGGGAGCTGTTTTTT	CASSPGSNTGELFF
.	.	TRBV7-2	TRBJ2-5	TGTGCCAGCAGCTTAAGGGTGACAGGAAAAGAGACCCAGTACTTC	CASSLRVTGKETQYF
.	.	TRBV5-1	TRBJ1-2	TGCGCCAGCAGCTTGTCAGGGGACTATGGCTACACCTTC	CASSLSGDYGYTF
.	TRBD1	TRBV7-9	TRBJ1-3	TGTGCCAGCAGTTTACAGGGGAGCTCTGGAAACACCATATATTTT	CASSLQGSSGNTIYF
.	TRBD1	TRBV4-2	TRBJ2-5	TGTGCCAGCAGCCAAGATTTTCGGCCGGGACAGGGTGGAGAGACCCAGTACTTC	CASSQDFRPGQGGETQYF
.	TRBD1	TRBV9	TRBJ2-5	TGTGCCAGCAGCGCCCGGGACAGGGAAGAGACCCAGTACTTC	CASSARDREETQYF
.	.	TRBV5-1	TRBJ2-7	TGCGCCAGCAGCCGTACAGGGAGCAACGAGCAGTACTTC	CASSRTGSNEQYF
.	TRBD1	TRBV7-3	TRBJ2-2	TGTGCCAGCAGCTTAATTCCGGGACAGGGCCTCGCGAACACCGGGGAGCTGTTTTTT	CASSLIPGQGLANTGELFF
once	.	TRBV18	TRBJ1-1	TGTGCCAGCTCACCCGCGGCAGACAACACTGAAGCTTTCTTT	CASSPAADNTEAFF
.	.	TRBV7-2	TRBJ2-1	TGTGCCAGCAGCTTAGTCTCTCAGTACAATGAGCAGTTCTTC	CASSLVSQYNEQFF
.	TRBD1	TRBV6-2/TRBV6-3	TRBJ1-5	TGTGCCAGCAGTCGGACAGGACTCAATCAGCCCCAGCATTTT	CASSRTGLNQPQHF
.	.	TRBV6-5	TRBJ2-5	TGTGCCAGCAGTACAATGGAGACCCAGTACTTC	CASSTMETQYF
.	TRBD1	TRBV28	TRBJ1-5	TGTGCCAGCATCCCAGGGGGCGGACTCAATCAGCCCCAGCATTTT	CASIPGGGLNQPQHF
.	.	TRBV29-1	TRBJ1-2	TGCAGCGTCGGGACGGGGGACGGCTACACCTTC	CSVGTGDGYTF
.	TRBD1	TRBV18	TRBJ2-7	TGTGCCAGCTCACAGAACAGGGGTTTCTCCTACGAGCAGTACTTC	CASSQNRGFSYEQYF
.	TRBD1	TRBV6-5	TRBJ1-1	TGTGCCAGCACCGTGACAGGGAGGCGCACTGAAGCTTTCTTT	CASTVTGRRTEAFF
.	TRBD2	TRBV7-9	TRBJ2-3	TGTGCCAGCAGCCGGATTAGCGGGGGAACAGATACGCAGTATTTT	CASSRISGGTDTQYF
.	.	TRBV7-9	TRBJ1-2	TGTGCCAGCAGCTTAGGAACAGCTAACTATGGCTACACCTTC	CASSLGTANYGYTF
.	TRBD1	TRBV9	TRBJ1-1	TGTGCCAGCAGCCTCACGACAGGGGGCCTTACTGAAGCTTTCTTT	CASSLTTGGLTEAFF
.	.	TRBV4-1	TRBJ1-3	TGCGCCAGCAGCCAAGATCCAGTAGGGGACTCTGGAAACACCATATATTTT	CASSQDPVGDSGNTIYF
.	.	TRBV7-3	TRBJ1-2	TGTGCCAGCAGCTTAGTGGCAGGGGCTGGCTACACCTTC	CASSLVAGAGYTF
.	TRBD2	TRBV18	TRBJ2-5	TGTGCCAGCTCACCCCCGGGACTAAGCGAAGAGACCCAGTACTTC	CASSPPGLSEETQYF
.	TRBD1	TRBV28	TRBJ1-2	TGTGCAGTCAGGGGGGTATTGAATGGCTACACCTTC	CAVRGVLNGYTF
.	.	TRBV12-3/TRBV12-4	TRBJ1-1	TGTGCCAGCAGCCCCCGACAGTACACTGAAGCTTTCTTT	CASSPRQYTEAFF
.	TRBD1	TRBV5-1	TRBJ2-7	TGCGCCAGCAGCACCGGGACAGGGGCCTTCGAGCAGTACTTC	CASSTGTGAFEQYF
.	TRBD2	TRBV7-2	TRBJ2-3	TGTGCCAGCAGGGATGGGACTAGCGGGAGTCCTAGCACAGATACGCAGTATTTT	CASRDGTSGSPSTDTQYF